The entry below describes one T cell receptor (beta chain). Its antigen is unknown. No base qualities exist here, and no much larger clone lies one base off it. Trimming removed 7 bases from V and 4 bases from J; the gene matches leave 5 bases unexplained. The germline V gene gives CDR1 as MNHNS and CDR2 as SASEGT. Measured from the cysteine to the phenylalanine, the CDR3 is 14 residues long. Only the CDR3 DNA is retained, 42 bases long and in frame from the first base. The donors were healthy, HIV-negative adults who had no recently reported acute infections or vaccinations. Only Caucasian adults living in Nashville, Tennessee, USA were represented among the donors. CD4+ T cells were enriched by magnetic negative selection, after which naive cells were positively selected on CD45RA and the negative fraction was taken as the memory subset. After blood collection by leukapheresis, PBMCs were isolated using Ficoll-Histopaque density gradient centrifugation and then cryopreserved in the vapor phase of liquid nitrogen. Purity and quantity of every magnetically sorted T cell population were checked by analytical flow cytometry. Each sorted fraction had its genomic DNA isolated and then quantified by UV absorbance on a Nanodrop 2000c.

The sample belongs to a study of shared clonotypes between healthy human individuals (dated by TCRdb to the early 2020s). At the level of the whole study: A few men and a couple of women, aged 18 to 49 years, made up the cohort. Per donor, three plates each were used for CD4 naive and CD4 memory, two for CD8 naive, and one for CD8 memory. To estimate repertoire size and how much clonotype sharing occurs between individuals, the study deeply sequenced the blood TCR repertoires of five healthy adults. To increase sequencing depth and limit assay-specific biases, different laboratories used diverse techniques to prepare libraries and sequence TCR repertoires. Each donor's leukapheresis produced roughly between roughly 0.85 and 10 billion PBMCs. What the authors observed across the whole study: The genetic and exposure-history diversity represented was limited by the small number of donors. Compared with non-shared clonotypes, the clonotypes found in all four sorted-subset donors had higher generation probabilities. Incomplete sequencing was indicated by rarefaction of sorted-subset datasets, despite the large sequencing depth. Sampling was limited to blood, and TCR repertoires in tissue likely differ from TCR repertoires in blood. Larger estimated clonotype richness was generally found for naive subsets than for memory subsets. Pairwise subsampling indicated that sequencing depth was expected to affect the degree of clonotype sharing among donors. When a handful of donors were compared, the shared fraction of clonotypes was approximately 5% for naive CD4, 3.5% to 4% for naive CD8, 2.3% for memory CD4, and around 0.37% for memory CD8.

TCR CDR3 regions were amplified from genomic DNA by multiplex PCR using the deep immunoSEQ assay. Extracted genomic DNA from each cell subset was distributed evenly across all wells of several immunoSEQ 96-well plates, and each plate was treated as a replicate. For sorted subsets, roughly 0.2 ug genomic DNA, equal to about 30,000 T cell genomes, was loaded into each replicate PCR. Purified libraries were measured with a Qubit 3.0 fluorometer, size-checked on a Bioanalyzer 2100, and measured again with the KAPA Library Quantification kit. A separate single-read 150-cycle Illumina NextSeq 550 flow cell was used to sequence each immunoSEQ 96-well plate. In the original analysis: Because the immunoSEQ output held only junctional sequences and lacked quality scores, the filtering could not match the filtering applied to full-length reads. To assign V/J genes and CDR3, sequences were annotated using PyIR, a Python wrapper for IgBLAST v1.9, with IMGT germline references. Any read was removed if the V/J assignment was weak (E-value above 1e-6), the CDR3 was missing, or the read contained stop codons, out-of-frame junctions, or ambiguous translated residues. A V3J clonotype was defined by an identical inferred V gene, J gene, and CDR3 amino acid sequence. Percentage overlap between repertoires was calculated by dividing the number of shared unique clonotypes by the size of the smaller repertoire. Richness of each repertoire was evaluated using RTK rarefaction, the Chao1 estimator, and Recon v2.1 estimates of unobserved clonotypes. Generation probabilities for all TCRbeta clonotypes obtained by the gDNA method from a handful of donors were computed using OLGA. Entries here come from immuneACCESS through TCRdb and include only in-frame sequences with V and J called. Some clones fail to appear in such tables; in the studies checked, an unresolved V gene covers under half of the shortfall, and the cause of the remainder is unknown. That table furnishes V, J and clone size, whereas the DNA furnished D and trimming. In this sample the table shows about 1 million clones, under 80% of which occur a single time. The ten largest clones take up approximately 1.5% of the sample.

The chain uses TRBV6-1 and TRBJ1-4; TRBD1 lines up with 8 middle nucleotides. This TCR was sampled from a man aged 18 to 29 in good health. The sample consisted of memory CD4+ T cells sorted from blood. Taken with the paper, the label for cell subset or site translates to: CD45RA-negative fraction. The CDR3 region: CASTYRGVNEKLFF. In nucleotide form, the sequence is TGTGCCAGCACCTACAGGGGGGTTAATGAAAAACTGTTTTTT.